One and the same sample provided the 25 T cell receptor beta chains below, sequenced in a study of radiation and T cells in renal cell carcinoma. The time point: blood 2 weeks post-SBRT. Treatment meaning: 15 Gy SBRT to primary tumor, nephrectomy 4 weeks later. This table comes from immunoSEQ multiplex PCR, and its TCRdb copy is limited to in-frame clones, with some not included. The sample records over 60,000 clones, approximately 83% being singletons. The sample was blood, taken from a patient whose treatment included radiotherapy and nephrectomy. These receptors came from a woman aged 45 to 65 with renal cell carcinoma.

The sample holds a few counts of this clone. The chain links TRBV29-1 to TRBJ2-7, with 9 bases matching TRBD1. The CDR3 runs to 12 residues. Trimming at V came to 6 bases and at J to 2 bases, leaving 2 bases not matched to a gene. CDR1 and CDR2 from the germline V gene are SQVTM and ANQGSEA. DNA of the CDR3: TGCAGCGTACGACAGGGGGCCTACGAGCAGTACTTC. Protein sequence: CSVRQGAYEQYF.

The chain has TRBV5-1 and TRBJ1-5; 7 bases map to TRBD1. The CDR3 length is 16 residues. Germline V gene data show CDR1 as SGHRS and CDR2 as YFSETQ. J lost 6 bases, V lost 0 bases, and 9 bases had no gene match. CDR3 bases: TGCGCCAGCAGCTTGGGGGCAGGGGGGTCCGGTCAGCCCCAGCATTTT. It specifies CASSLGAGGSGQPQHF.

The sample holds a few counts of this clone. This chain links TRBV2 with TRBJ1-6; D is ambiguous. Germline-derived CDR1 and CDR2 are SNHLY and FYNNEI. V shed 6 bases and J shed 2 bases, with 8 bases lying between them. The CDR3 has 14 residues. CDR3 region: CASSAQPYNSPLHF. As DNA, the CDR3 is TGTGCCAGCAGCGCACAACCCTATAATTCACCCCTCCACTTT.

The chain couples TRBV19 to TRBJ1-4; 12 bases align to TRBD1. In germline, CDR1 is LNHDA, CDR2 SQIVND (reference sequence). Trimming removed 5 bases from V and 10 bases from J; junction bases left unmatched: 8. The CDR3 runs to 15 residues. Here the CDR3 DNA reads TGTGCCAGTAGTGTGACCGGGACAGGGGGCTCAAAACTGTTTTTT. Translating gives CASSVTGTGGSKLFF.

This chain connects TRBV5-1 to TRBJ2-3; either TRBD1 or TRBD2 may fit D (5 bases each). Deletions cut 6 bases from V and 3 bases from J, with 17 bases between. Germline-derived CDR1 and CDR2 are SGHRS and YFSETQ. CDR3 size: 15 residues. The CDR3 protein is CASIPQEGMTDTQYF. CDR3 coding DNA: TGCGCCAGCATCCCCCAAGAGGGGATGACAGATACGCAGTATTTT. Combining the CDR3 with reference TRBV5-1 and TRBJ2-3 gives the whole variable domain KAGVTQTPRYLIKTRGQQVTLSCSPISGHRSVSWYQQTPGQGLQFLFEYFSETQRNKGNFPGRFSGRQFSNSRSEMNVSTLELGDSALYLCASIPQEGMTDTQYFGPGTRLTVL.

CDR3 loop: CASTQEGPEAFF. For the CDR3, the DNA is TGTGCCAGCACCCAGGAGGGGCCTGAAGCTTTCTTT. V usage is TRBV2 and J usage is TRBJ1-1; D possibly corresponds to TRBD1 (5 bases). V lost 7 bases and J 6 bases, leaving 12 bases between the germline ends. CDR3 length: 12 residues. The germline gives CDR1 SNHLY, CDR2 FYNNEI.

The gene calls are TRBV7-2 and TRBJ2-7; 7 bases match TRBD2. The CDR3 is made up of 15 amino acids. Looked up from germline, CDR1 is SGHTA and CDR2 is FQGNSA. The V and J ends lost 5 bases and 2 bases, in that order; junction bases with no gene match: 9. For the CDR3, the DNA is TGTGCCAGCAGCGGCGGGAGTGTCCCCCCCTACGAGCAGTACTTC. It codes for CASSGGSVPPYEQYF.

This clone was recorded once. This chain connects TRBV27 to TRBJ1-1; D may be TRBD1 (5 bases). The V and J ends lost 3 bases and 5 bases respectively, with 25 bases between them. Germline values: CDR1 MNHEY, CDR2 SMNVEV (reference sequence). There are 18 residues in the CDR3. CDR3 in DNA: TGTGCCAGCAGTTTGGGGGGGAGGTATTCCAGGGTTGAAACTGAAGCTTTCTTT. It yields the protein CASSLGGRYSRVETEAFF.

The V and J genes are TRBV10-1 and TRBJ2-3; maybe TRBD2 (6 bases). Deletions cut 2 bases from V and 5 bases from J, with 20 bases between. The CDR3 loop spans 17 amino acids. In germline, CDR1 is WNHNN, CDR2 SYGVQD (reference sequence). The DNA of the CDR3 is TGCGCCAGCAGTGAGCACTCGGGAGTACCCCTTGGAGATACGCAGTATTTT. Its translation: CASSEHSGVPLGDTQYF.

The chain carries TRBV2 and TRBJ2-2; a possible D gene is TRBD1 (5 bases). V lost 9 bases and J 8 bases, leaving 16 bases between the germline ends. This CDR3 has 13 residues. CDR1 and CDR2 (germline): SNHLY, FYNNEI. The CDR3 DNA sequence: TGTGCCAGTACGCAGCAGGGATCTGGGGAGCTGTTTTTT. Translation: CASTQQGSGELFF.

The genes are TRBV5-6 and TRBJ2-2; the D is unclear. Trimming removed 4 bases at V and 3 bases at J, with 16 bases between. The CDR3 has 16 amino acids. CDR1 is SGHDT and CDR2 is YYEEEE in the germline V gene. The CDR3 DNA reads as TGTGCCAGCAGCAGGATAAGTACGGCCTACACCGGGGAGCTGTTTTTT. Protein product: CASSRISTAYTGELFF.

The rearrangement links TRBV5-4 to TRBJ2-5, with 7 bases lining up with TRBD1. The germline CDR1 and CDR2 sequences are SGHNT and YYREEE (reference sequence). The CDR3 has 13 amino acids. J was trimmed by 5 bases and V by 2 bases; bases with no gene match: 3. The chain's CDR3 is CASSLGGPETQYF. In DNA form, the CDR3 reads TGTGCCAGCAGCTTAGGGGGCCCTGAGACCCAGTACTTC.

This rearrangement joins TRBV7-9 to TRBJ1-2; D is undetermined. Looked up from germline, CDR1 is SEHNR and CDR2 is FQNEAQ (reference sequence). Trimming pared 5 bases from V and 13 bases from J, leaving 14 bases between. The CDR3 length is 11 residues. The CDR3 region has the DNA TGTGCCAGCAGCCAAGGAGAGGGTTTCACCTTC. Translated: CASSQGEGFTF.

The chain combines TRBV7-2 with TRBJ2-7; 8 bases agree with TRBD1. CDR3 length equals 14 residues. Germline V gives CDR1 SGHTA, CDR2 FQGNSA. The J segment lost 5 bases and the V segment lost 5 bases, leaving 8 bases of the junction unmatched. The CDR3 bases are TGTGCCAGCAGCCTGGACAGGGAGTCACACGAGCAGTACTTC. Translation: CASSLDRESHEQYF.

The V gene is TRBV5-6, the J gene TRBJ1-5; no firm D call. Germline V lookup: CDR1 SGHDT, CDR2 YYEEEE. The CDR3 covers 17 residues. The V and J ends lost 3 bases and 0 bases respectively, with 16 bases between them. CDR3 loop: CASSSTAGSLSNQPQHF. The CDR3 nucleotides read TGTGCCAGCAGCTCTACCGCAGGATCCCTTAGCAATCAGCCCCAGCATTTT.

J is TRBJ2-2 and V is TRBV10-3; TRBD2 is a possible D gene (6 bases). CDR3 length: 14 amino acids. Germline CDR1 is ENHRY and CDR2 is SYGVKD. Trimming stripped 6 bases from V and 1 base from J, with 9 bases between. CDR3 DNA sequence: TGTGCCATCAGGGAGGGACTGAACACCGGGGAGCTGTTTTTT. This codes for CAIREGLNTGELFF.

V is TRBV5-8 and J is TRBJ1-5; tentatively, D is TRBD1 (5 bases). Per germline, CDR1 SGHTS and CDR2 YDEGEE. CDR3 length equals 14 residues. V was shortened by 4 bases and J by 0 bases, with 8 bases between the two germline ends. The CDR3 nucleotides are TGTGCCAGCAGCCCGGGGCTTAGCAATCAGCCCCAGCATTTT. It encodes CASSPGLSNQPQHF.

This chain uses TRBV4-3 with TRBJ1-1; D is uncertain. This CDR3 is 14 amino acids long. Trimming shortened V by 1 base and J by 0 bases, and 6 bases separated the two germline ends. Germline V gene lookup returns CDR1 LGHNA and CDR2 YSLEER. The CDR3 protein is CASSQVRLNTEAFF. CDR3 DNA sequence: TGCGCCAGCAGCCAAGTACGACTGAACACTGAAGCTTTCTTT.

The V call is TRBV6-5, the J call TRBJ2-3; D call uncertain. The germline CDR1 and CDR2 sequences are MNHEY and SVGAGI. The CDR3 runs 16 residues. The V and J ends lost 0 bases and 2 bases respectively, with 12 bases between them. The CDR3 here is CASSYSGPQYTDTQYF. The CDR3 DNA reads TGTGCCAGCAGTTACTCGGGTCCACAGTACACAGATACGCAGTATTTT.

The V call is TRBV14, the J call TRBJ2-1; maybe TRBD2 (5 bases). The CDR3 length is 17 residues. V was cut by 5 bases and J by 6 bases, with 23 bases left in between. The germline V gene has CDR1 SGHDN and CDR2 FVKESK. The CDR3 loop is CASSIQPRGMWGNEQFF. DNA for the CDR3: TGTGCCAGCAGCATCCAGCCTCGGGGTATGTGGGGCAATGAGCAGTTCTTC.

The chain is built from TRBV5-1 and TRBJ2-6; D gene uncertain. This CDR3 contains 18 residues. Trimming cost V 5 bases and J 0 bases, with 18 bases left between them. Germline lookup yields CDR1 SGHRS and CDR2 YFSETQ. The CDR3 DNA sequence: TGCGCCAGCAGTTATACAATGGCAGGTAGCTCTGGGGCCAACGTCCTGACTTTC. It specifies CASSYTMAGSSGANVLTF.

The rearrangement joins TRBV2 to TRBJ2-3, with D perhaps being TRBD1 or TRBD2 (6 bases each). V gave up 6 bases and J gave up 0 bases, with 13 bases separating them. Germline CDR1 reads SNHLY; CDR2 reads FYNNEI. The CDR3 contains 15 residues. In DNA, the CDR3 is TGTGCCAGCAGGATAGGGGGGTATAGCACAGATACGCAGTATTTT. The encoded protein is CASRIGGYSTDTQYF. The full variable domain, completed using reference TRBV2 and TRBJ2-3, is EPEVTQTPSHQVTQMGQEVILRCVPISNHLYFYWYRQILGQKVEFLVSFYNNEISEKSEIFDDQFSVERPDGSNFTLKIRSTKLEDSAMYFCASRIGGYSTDTQYFGPGTRLTVL.

The chain is built from TRBV6-5 and TRBJ1-6; D unresolved. Germline CDR1 reads MNHEY; CDR2 reads SVGAGI. Trimming cost V 5 bases and J 9 bases, with 14 bases left between them. The CDR3 is 14 residues long. This chain's CDR3 is CASSREAVVSPLHF. The CDR3, as DNA: TGTGCCAGCAGTCGCGAGGCGGTGGTTTCACCCCTCCACTTT.

This chain connects TRBV5-6 to TRBJ1-1; D gene uncertain. The V and J ends lost 4 bases and 3 bases respectively, with 13 bases between them. Germline assignment: CDR1 SGHDT and CDR2 YYEEEE. This CDR3 contains 14 residues. In nucleotides, the CDR3 is TGTGCCAGCAGCCTTCCGGGCGGGCACACTGAAGCTTTCTTT. Amino acid sequence: CASSLPGGHTEAFF.

This rearrangement joins TRBV25-1 to TRBJ2-5; D unclear. The V and J ends lost 4 bases and 5 bases respectively, with 17 bases between them. In germline, CDR1 is MGHDK, CDR2 SYGVNS. The CDR3 is made up of 15 amino acids. CDR3 loop: CASSGVRLGWETQYF. The CDR3 bases are TGTGCCAGCAGTGGTGTTAGATTAGGGTGGGAGACCCAGTACTTC.